The rows below give T cell receptor beta chains drawn from one sample of a study of T cells in Graves' hyperthyroidism and ophthalmopathy. Each CDR3 protein gets one entry after TCRdb re-called the multiplex PCR reads with MiXCR. The sample records around 400,000 distinct CDR3 sequences, approximately 14% being singletons. The sample consisted of blood. These receptors originate from a woman under 30 with Graves' hyperthyroidism that later progressed to Graves' ophthalmopathy. Both conserved end residues are part of each CDR3. A D gene is named only where the DNA matches it firmly. Rows may omit the clone size; those that give it use once, few, many or a size class.

j_call	d_call	clone_size	v_call	cdr3_nt	cdr3_aa
TRBJ2-4	TRBD1	many	TRBV11-2	TGTGCCAGCAGCGGGGACAGGGCAAACATTCAGTACTTC	CASSGDRANIQYF
TRBJ2-5	TRBD2	-	TRBV5-1	TGCGCCAGCGCTGGGGGGACTAGCGGCGGGGGGCGAGAGACCCAGTACTTC	CASAGGTSGGGRETQYF
TRBJ2-3	TRBD2	many	TRBV20-1	TGCAGTGCTAAAGGACTAGCGGGGGGACGCACAGATACGCAGTATTTT	CSAKGLAGGRTDTQYF
TRBJ2-1	-	few	TRBV19	TGTGCCACCGAACTCGCCCTTGGACACAATGAGCAGTTCTTC	CATELALGHNEQFF
TRBJ2-7	TRBD2	many	TRBV5-1	TGCGCCAGCAGCTATCCGGGACTAGCGGACGAGCAGTACTTC	CASSYPGLADEQYF
TRBJ2-1	-	few	TRBV29-1	TGCAGCGTTGTTCCCCAGGACGGCTCCTACAATGAGCAGTTCTTC	CSVVPQDGSYNEQFF
TRBJ2-7	TRBD1	-	TRBV7-6	TGTGTCAGCAGCCCGACAGGGGCCTACGAGCAGTACTTC	CVSSPTGAYEQYF
TRBJ1-1	-	many	TRBV28	TGTGCCAGCAGAGCCGGGAATTTGAACACTGAAGCTTTCTTT	CASRAGNLNTEAFF
TRBJ1-4	-	many	TRBV2	TGTGCCAGCAGTGACAGGGATTGGGCTAATGAAAAACTGTTTTTT	CASSDRDWANEKLFF
TRBJ2-1	-	-	TRBV2	TGTGCCAGCAGCCTCCAGCGGAGCTCCTACAATGAGCAGTTCTTC	CASSLQRSSYNEQFF
TRBJ2-1	-	many	TRBV7-2	TGTGCCAGCAGCTTTGGGCCAGTTCCCTCGGATGAGCAGTTCTTC	CASSFGPVPSDEQFF
TRBJ2-1	TRBD2	many	TRBV27	TGTGCCAGCAGTCCCCTAGCGGAGGGCTCCTACAATGAGCAGTTCTTC	CASSPLAEGSYNEQFF